The 19 T cell receptor beta chains below come from one sample, sequenced in a study of radiotherapy plus CTLA-4 blockade in lung cancer. The protocol was immunoSEQ multiplex PCR, while the TCRdb copy is restricted to in-frame clones and leaves out a portion. The table shows roughly 92,000 clones, with around 87% occurring only once. Material: peripheral blood, obtained from a patient treated with radiotherapy plus ipilimumab. These receptors were taken from a human donor with non-small cell lung cancer who had a partial response to radiotherapy plus ipilimumab.

J is TRBJ1-1 and V is TRBV12-5, with D possibly being TRBD1 (5 bases). CDR1 is LGHNT and CDR2 is FRNRAP in the germline V gene. This CDR3 contains 13 residues. Trimming pared 1 base from V and 5 bases from J, leaving 8 bases between. In DNA, the CDR3 is TGTGCTAGTGGTTTGGAAGGGGTTACTGAAGCTTTCTTT. This encodes CASGLEGVTEAFF.

This chain uses TRBV10-3 with TRBJ2-2; D might be TRBD2 (5 bases). Trimming cost V 7 bases and J 1 base, with 13 bases left between them. CDR1 ENHRY and CDR2 SYGVKD come from the germline V gene. The CDR3 covers 15 residues. The CDR3 here is CAITSERRNTGELFF. The CDR3 DNA follows: TGTGCCATCACTTCCGAGCGGCGGAACACCGGGGAGCTGTTTTTT.

The V gene is TRBV18, the J gene TRBJ1-3; 7 nucleotides line up with TRBD1. The ends lost 3 bases at V and 0 bases at J; junction bases unmatched: 2. This CDR3 comprises 15 residues. The V gene's germline CDR1 is KGHSH and CDR2 LQKENI. Here the CDR3 reads CASSPGTVSGNTIYF. The CDR3 nucleotides are TGTGCCAGCTCACCGGGGACAGTCTCTGGAAACACCATATATTTT.

V is TRBV5-6 and J is TRBJ2-7, with 11 bases aligning to TRBD1. The CDR3 runs 15 residues. V was pared by 4 bases and J by 7 bases, with 10 bases of the junction left unmatched. The germline V gene has CDR1 SGHDT and CDR2 YYEEEE. The DNA of the CDR3 is TGTGCCAGCAGCGCGTTAGGGACAGGGGGAAGTGAGCAGTACTTC. Encoded protein: CASSALGTGGSEQYF.

The J gene is TRBJ1-4, the V gene TRBV29-1, with 8 bases matching TRBD1. The CDR3 sequence is 15 residues long. The germline gives CDR1 SQVTM, CDR2 ANQGSEA. Germline trimming cut 4 bases from V and 1 base from J; bases unmatched to any gene: 5. The CDR3 protein is CSVVGQGRTNEKLFF. In nucleotides, the CDR3 is TGCAGCGTTGTAGGACAGGGCCGAACTAATGAAAAACTGTTTTTT.

This chain joins TRBV5-1 and TRBJ2-5; TRBD2 aligns across 8 bases. The J segment lost 0 bases and the V segment lost 3 bases, leaving 7 bases of the junction unmatched. The CDR3 is 16 amino acids. Germline values: CDR1 SGHRS, CDR2 YFSETQ. CDR3 in amino acids: CASSSLAGNYQETQYF. The CDR3 coding sequence is TGCGCCAGCAGCTCGCTAGCGGGCAATTACCAAGAGACCCAGTACTTC. The full variable domain, in which reference TRBV5-1 and TRBJ2-5 provide the parts outside the CDR3, is KAGVTQTPRYLIKTRGQQVTLSCSPISGHRSVSWYQQTPGQGLQFLFEYFSETQRNKGNFPGRFSGRQFSNSRSEMNVSTLELGDSALYLCASSSLAGNYQETQYFGPGTRLLVL.

The chain has TRBV2 and TRBJ1-4; tentative D call: TRBD1 (6 bases). Trimming removed 5 bases from V and 7 bases from J, with 14 bases in between. CDR3 length: 14 residues. CDR1 is SNHLY and CDR2 is FYNNEI in the germline V gene. Here the CDR3 reads CASSPQGIGEKLFF. The CDR3 DNA is TGTGCCAGCAGTCCACAGGGCATTGGTGAAAAACTGTTTTTT.

V and J are TRBV4-1 and TRBJ2-1; TRBD2 matches at 13 bases. The CDR3 extends over 20 amino acids. Per germline, CDR1 MGHRA and CDR2 YSYEKL. V was pared by 1 base and J by 3 bases, with 12 bases of the junction left unmatched. The CDR3 sequence: CASSQVSGLAGLTYYNEQFF. DNA of the CDR3: TGCGCCAGCAGCCAAGTTTCGGGACTAGCGGGACTTACTTACTACAATGAGCAGTTCTTC.

The chain recombines TRBV30 with TRBJ1-2; tentatively, D is TRBD1 (5 bases). Trimming shortened V by 1 base and J by 8 bases, and 8 bases separated the two germline ends. CDR3 size: 11 residues. Germline assignment: CDR1 GTSNPN and CDR2 SVGIG (reference sequence). The chain's CDR3 is CAWSEEGGYTF. CDR3 sequence (DNA): TGTGCCTGGAGTGAGGAGGGGGGCTACACCTTC.

The gene calls are TRBV19 and TRBJ2-3; D is possibly TRBD1 (6 bases). CDR3 length: 16 amino acids. CDR1 and CDR2 from the germline V gene are LNHDA and SQIVND (reference sequence). The V and J ends lost 6 bases and 3 bases respectively, with 19 bases between them. The chain's CDR3 is CASRPRTESPTDTQYF. For the CDR3, the DNA is TGTGCCAGTAGACCCAGGACAGAGTCGCCAACAGATACGCAGTATTTT.

The chain uses TRBV7-2 and TRBJ1-2; D gene ambiguous. Germline CDR1 and CDR2: SGHTA and FQGNSA. The CDR3 contains 16 residues. The V and J ends lost 4 bases and 1 base respectively, with 16 bases between them. The CDR3 sequence: CASSYRRPTNNYGYTF. The CDR3 DNA sequence: TGTGCCAGCAGCTACCGACGGCCGACTAATAACTATGGCTACACCTTC.

The genes are TRBV28 and TRBJ1-1; D gene unclear. Germline-derived CDR1 and CDR2 are MDHEN and SYDVKM. Trimming pared 1 base from V and 1 base from J, leaving 7 bases between. CDR3 size: 14 residues. This CDR3 is CASSLSFRNTEAFF. CDR3 coding DNA: TGTGCCAGCAGTTTATCGTTCAGGAACACTGAAGCTTTCTTT.

The genes are TRBV7-9 and TRBJ1-4, with 8 bases matching TRBD1. V was pared by 0 bases and J by 7 bases, with 4 bases of the junction left unmatched. The CDR3 spans 15 residues. Germline lookup yields CDR1 SEHNR and CDR2 FQNEAQ (reference sequence). CDR3 sequence reads: CASSLARQGSEKLFF. CDR3 nucleotides: TGTGCCAGCAGCTTAGCCCGACAGGGGAGTGAAAAACTGTTTTTT.

The V and J genes are TRBV7-8 and TRBJ1-1; D is possibly TRBD1 (5 bases). The V gene's germline CDR1 is SGHVS and CDR2 FQNEAQ. The V end lost 5 bases, the J end lost 3 bases, and 13 bases lay between the germline ends. The CDR3 sequence is 14 residues long. For the CDR3, the DNA is TGTGCCAGCAGCCCCAGCGGGGGGGACACTGAAGCTTTCTTT. It translates to CASSPSGGDTEAFF.

The V and J genes are TRBV19 and TRBJ1-5, with TRBD1 as a possible D gene (6 bases). CDR1 is LNHDA and CDR2 is SQIVND in the germline V gene (reference sequence). The germline V and J ends were trimmed by 2 bases and 0 bases, with 26 bases remaining between them. The CDR3 sequence is 21 residues long. CDR3 protein: CASSISVVGIRDMYSNQPQHF. The CDR3 DNA follows: TGTGCCAGTAGTATAAGCGTGGTGGGGATCAGGGACATGTATAGCAATCAGCCCCAGCATTTT.

The V call is TRBV6-6, the J call TRBJ1-2, with a weak D call TRBD1 (5 bases). V was shortened by 7 bases and J by 3 bases, with 15 bases between the two germline ends. The CDR3 covers 14 residues. Per germline, CDR1 MNHNY and CDR2 SVGAGI (reference sequence). The CDR3 region has the DNA TGTGCCAGCAACTCCCCTCGCAGGGACTATGGCTACACCTTC. As protein: CASNSPRRDYGYTF.

To note about this clone: One junction end does not reproduce the germline sequence, and a read error may be involved. The same CDR3 arises from other DNA sequences in this sample as well. The chain links TRBV5-4 to TRBJ2-7; possibly TRBD2 for D (6 bases). Looked up from germline, CDR1 is SGHNT and CDR2 is YYREEE (reference sequence). The CDR3 is made up of 14 amino acids. The CDR3 here is CASSLDAGSYEQYF. The CDR3 DNA is TGCGCCAGCAGCTTGGACGCGGGAAGCTACGAGCAGTACTTC. The variable domain in full, completed from reference TRBV5-4 and TRBJ2-7, reads ETGVTQSPTHLIKTRGQQVTLRCSSQSGHNTVSWYQQALGQGPQFIFQYYREEENGRGNFPPRFSGLQFPNYSSELNVNALELDDSALYLCASSLDAGSYEQYFGPGTRLTVT.

The genes are TRBV5-6 and TRBJ1-2, with D possibly being TRBD1 (5 bases). Germline CDR1 SGHDT, CDR2 YYEEEE. Trimming pared 0 bases from V and 6 bases from J, leaving 15 bases between. CDR3 length: 15 residues. The CDR3 DNA reads TGTGCCAGCAGCTTGGGCGGAGGAGGGGACGATGGCTACACCTTC. As protein: CASSLGGGGDDGYTF.

This clone occurred a few times. This chain links TRBV10-1 with TRBJ2-5; 7 bases agree with TRBD2. The CDR3 covers 13 residues. Germline loops: CDR1 WNHNN, CDR2 SYGVQD (reference sequence). After removal of 4 bases from V and 7 bases from J, the junction contained 6 bases not matched to a gene. DNA of the CDR3: TGCGCCAGCAGTGGTTCGGGACTATCGACCCAGTACTTC. Translating gives CASSGSGLSTQYF.